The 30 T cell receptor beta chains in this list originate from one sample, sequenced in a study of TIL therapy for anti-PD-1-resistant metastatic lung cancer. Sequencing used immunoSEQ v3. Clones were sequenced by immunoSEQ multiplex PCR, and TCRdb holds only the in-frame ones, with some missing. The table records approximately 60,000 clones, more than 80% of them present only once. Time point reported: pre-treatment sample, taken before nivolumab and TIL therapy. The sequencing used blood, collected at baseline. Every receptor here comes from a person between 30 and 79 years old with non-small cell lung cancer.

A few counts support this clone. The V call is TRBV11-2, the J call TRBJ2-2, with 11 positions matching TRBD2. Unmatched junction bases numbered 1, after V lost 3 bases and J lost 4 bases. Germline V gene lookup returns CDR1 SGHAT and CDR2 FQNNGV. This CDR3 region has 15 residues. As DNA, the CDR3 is TGTGCCAGCAGCTTCGGACTAGCGGGCACCGGGGAGCTGTTTTTT. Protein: CASSFGLAGTGELFF. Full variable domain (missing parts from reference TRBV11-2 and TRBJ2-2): EAGVAQSPRYKIIEKRQSVAFWCNPISGHATLYWYQQILGQGPKLLIQFQNNGVVDDSQLPKDRFSAERLKGVDSTLKIQPAKLEDSAVYLCASSFGLAGTGELFFGEGSRLTVL.

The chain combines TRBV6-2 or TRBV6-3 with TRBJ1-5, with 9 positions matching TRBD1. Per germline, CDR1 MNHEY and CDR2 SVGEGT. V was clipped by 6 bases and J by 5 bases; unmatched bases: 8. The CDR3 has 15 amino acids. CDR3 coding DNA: TGTGCCAGCAGGTACGGGACAGGGCCCTATCAGCCCCAGCATTTT. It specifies CASRYGTGPYQPQHF.

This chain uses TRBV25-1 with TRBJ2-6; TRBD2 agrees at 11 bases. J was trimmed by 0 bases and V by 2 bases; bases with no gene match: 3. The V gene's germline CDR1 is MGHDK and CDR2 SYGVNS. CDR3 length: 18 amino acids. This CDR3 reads CASSEPSGRTSGANVLTF. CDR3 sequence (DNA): TGTGCCAGCAGTGAACCTAGCGGGAGGACCTCTGGGGCCAACGTCCTGACTTTC.

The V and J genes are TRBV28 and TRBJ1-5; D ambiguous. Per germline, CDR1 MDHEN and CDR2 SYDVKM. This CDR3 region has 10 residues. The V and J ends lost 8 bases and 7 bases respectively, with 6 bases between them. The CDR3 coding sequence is TGTGCCAGCGGGCGGCAGCCCCAGCATTTT. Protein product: CASGRQPQHF. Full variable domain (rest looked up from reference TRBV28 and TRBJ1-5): DVKVTQSSRYLVKRTGEKVFLECVQDMDHENMFWYRQDPGLGLRLIYFSYDVKMKEKGDIPEGYSVSREKKERFSLILESASTNQTSMYLCASGRQPQHFGDGTRLSIL.

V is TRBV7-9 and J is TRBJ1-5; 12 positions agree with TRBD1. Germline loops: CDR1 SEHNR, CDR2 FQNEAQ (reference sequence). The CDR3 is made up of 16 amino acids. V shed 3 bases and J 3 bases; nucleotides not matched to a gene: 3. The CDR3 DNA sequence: TGTGCCAGCAGCTTCGGGACAGGGGGCTACAATCAGCCCCAGCATTTT. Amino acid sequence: CASSFGTGGYNQPQHF. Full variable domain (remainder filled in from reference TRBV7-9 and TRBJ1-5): DTGVSQNPRHKITKRGQNVTFRCDPISEHNRLYWYRQTLGQGPEFLTYFQNEAQLEKSRLLSDRFSAERPKGSFSTLEIQRTEQGDSAMYLCASSFGTGGYNQPQHFGDGTRLSIL.

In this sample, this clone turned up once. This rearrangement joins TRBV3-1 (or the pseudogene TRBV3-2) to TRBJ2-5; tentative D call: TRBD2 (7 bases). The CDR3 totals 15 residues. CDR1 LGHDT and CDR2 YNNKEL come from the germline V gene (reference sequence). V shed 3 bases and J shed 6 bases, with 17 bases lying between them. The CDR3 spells CASSHSRRGTKTQYF. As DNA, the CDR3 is TGTGCCAGCAGCCATAGTCGGCGGGGGACAAAGACCCAGTACTTC.

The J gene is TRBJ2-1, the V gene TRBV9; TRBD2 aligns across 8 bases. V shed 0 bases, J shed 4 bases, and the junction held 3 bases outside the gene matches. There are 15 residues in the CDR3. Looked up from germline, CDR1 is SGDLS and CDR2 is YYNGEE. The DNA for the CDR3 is TGTGCCAGCAGCGTAGCCGGGGGGGGATACAATGAGCAGTTCTTC. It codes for CASSVAGGGYNEQFF.

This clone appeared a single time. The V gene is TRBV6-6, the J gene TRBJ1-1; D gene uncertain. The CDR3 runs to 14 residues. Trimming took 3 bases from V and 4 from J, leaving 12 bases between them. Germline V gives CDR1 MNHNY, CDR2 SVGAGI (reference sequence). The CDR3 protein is CASSYSPGGTEAFF. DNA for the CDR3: TGTGCCAGCAGTTATTCTCCGGGAGGCACTGAAGCTTTCTTT.

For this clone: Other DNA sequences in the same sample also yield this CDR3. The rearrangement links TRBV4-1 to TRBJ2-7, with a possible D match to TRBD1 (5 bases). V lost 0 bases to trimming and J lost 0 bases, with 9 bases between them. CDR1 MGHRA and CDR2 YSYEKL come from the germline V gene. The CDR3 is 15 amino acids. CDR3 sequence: CASSQDDRGSYEQYF. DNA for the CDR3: TGCGCCAGCAGCCAAGATGATAGGGGCTCCTACGAGCAGTACTTC.

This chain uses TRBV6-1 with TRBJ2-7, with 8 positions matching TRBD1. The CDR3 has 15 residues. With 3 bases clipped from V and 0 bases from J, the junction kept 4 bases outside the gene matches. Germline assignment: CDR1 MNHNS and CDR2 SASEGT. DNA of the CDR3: TGTGCCAGCAGTGACCAGGGGGCAACCTCCTACGAGCAGTACTTC. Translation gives CASSDQGATSYEQYF.

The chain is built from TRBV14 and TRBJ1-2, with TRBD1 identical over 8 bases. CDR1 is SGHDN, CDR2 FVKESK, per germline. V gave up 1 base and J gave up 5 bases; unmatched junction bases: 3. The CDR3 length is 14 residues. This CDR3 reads CASSQVGTGYGYTF. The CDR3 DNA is TGTGCCAGCAGCCAAGTGGGGACAGGTTATGGCTACACCTTC. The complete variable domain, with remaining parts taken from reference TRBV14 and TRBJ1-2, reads EAGVTQFPSHSVIEKGQTVTLRCDPISGHDNLYWYRRVMGKEIKFLLHFVKESKQDESGMPNNRFLAERTGGTYSTLKVQPAELEDSGVYFCASSQVGTGYGYTFGSGTRLTVV.

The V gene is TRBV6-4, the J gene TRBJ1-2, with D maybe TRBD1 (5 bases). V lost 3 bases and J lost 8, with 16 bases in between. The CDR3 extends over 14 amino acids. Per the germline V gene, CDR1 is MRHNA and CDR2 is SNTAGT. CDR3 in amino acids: CASSEGAGTRGYTF. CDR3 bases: TGTGCCAGCAGTGAAGGGGCCGGGACGCGGGGCTACACCTTC.

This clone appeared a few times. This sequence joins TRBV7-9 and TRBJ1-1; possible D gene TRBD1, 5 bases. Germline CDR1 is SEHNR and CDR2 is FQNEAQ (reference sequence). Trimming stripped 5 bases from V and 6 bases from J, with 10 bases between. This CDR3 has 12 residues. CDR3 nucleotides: TGTGCCAGCAGCCGGGGGTGGTCTGAAGCTTTCTTT. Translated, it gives CASSRGWSEAFF.

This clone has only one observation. This CDR3 reads CASSYFVQSEAFF. CDR3 nucleotide sequence: TGTGCCAGCAGTTACTTCGTTCAGTCTGAAGCTTTCTTT. The chain carries TRBV6-2 or TRBV6-3 and TRBJ1-1; D gene uncertain. The CDR3 is 13 residues long. Germline-derived CDR1 and CDR2 are MNHEY and SVGEGT. V was shortened by 1 base and J by 6 bases, with 9 bases between the two germline ends.

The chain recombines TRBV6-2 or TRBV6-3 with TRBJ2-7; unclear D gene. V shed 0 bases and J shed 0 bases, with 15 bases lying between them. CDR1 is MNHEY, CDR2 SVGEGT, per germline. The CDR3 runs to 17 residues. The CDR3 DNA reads TGTGCCAGCAGTTACTCGATCGACGGCTACAGCTCCTACGAGCAGTACTTC. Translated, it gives CASSYSIDGYSSYEQYF.

The CDR3 nucleotides are TGTGCCAGCAGGGACCCGCGGGGCACCGGGGAGCTGTTTTTT. Its protein is CASRDPRGTGELFF. V is TRBV6-5 and J is TRBJ2-2; D might be TRBD2 (6 bases). Germline loops: CDR1 MNHEY, CDR2 SVGAGI. The germline V and J ends were trimmed by 6 bases and 4 bases, with 12 bases remaining between them. This CDR3 region has 14 residues.

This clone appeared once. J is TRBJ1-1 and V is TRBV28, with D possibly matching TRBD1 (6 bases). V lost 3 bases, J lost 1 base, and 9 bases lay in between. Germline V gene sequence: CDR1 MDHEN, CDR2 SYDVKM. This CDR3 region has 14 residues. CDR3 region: CASSFGTWNTEAFF. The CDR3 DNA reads TGTGCCAGCAGTTTCGGGACATGGAACACTGAAGCTTTCTTT.

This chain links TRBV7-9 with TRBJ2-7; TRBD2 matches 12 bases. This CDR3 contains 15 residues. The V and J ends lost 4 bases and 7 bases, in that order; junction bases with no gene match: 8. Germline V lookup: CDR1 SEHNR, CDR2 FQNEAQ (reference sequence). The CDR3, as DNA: TGTGCCAGCAGCTCTGGACTAGCGGGGCGGAGTGAGCAGTACTTC. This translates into CASSSGLAGRSEQYF.

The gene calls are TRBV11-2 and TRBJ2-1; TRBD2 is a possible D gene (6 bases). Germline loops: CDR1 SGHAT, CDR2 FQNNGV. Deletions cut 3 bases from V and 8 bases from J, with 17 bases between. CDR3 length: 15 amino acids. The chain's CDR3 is CASSFGRGERDEQFF. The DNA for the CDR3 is TGTGCCAGCAGCTTCGGTCGCGGGGAAAGGGATGAGCAGTTCTTC.

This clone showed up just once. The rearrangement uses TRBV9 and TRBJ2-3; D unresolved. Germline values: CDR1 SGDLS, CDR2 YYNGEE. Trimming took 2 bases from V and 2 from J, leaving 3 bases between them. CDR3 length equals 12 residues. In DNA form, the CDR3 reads TGTGCCAGCAGCGTCTACACAGATACGCAGTATTTT. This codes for CASSVYTDTQYF.

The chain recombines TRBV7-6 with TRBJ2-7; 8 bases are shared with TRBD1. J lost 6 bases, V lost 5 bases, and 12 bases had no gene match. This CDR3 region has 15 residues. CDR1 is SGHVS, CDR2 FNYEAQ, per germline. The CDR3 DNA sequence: TGTGCCAGCAGCGCGAGGAGGACAGGGCGCGGCGAGCAGTACTTC. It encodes CASSARRTGRGEQYF.

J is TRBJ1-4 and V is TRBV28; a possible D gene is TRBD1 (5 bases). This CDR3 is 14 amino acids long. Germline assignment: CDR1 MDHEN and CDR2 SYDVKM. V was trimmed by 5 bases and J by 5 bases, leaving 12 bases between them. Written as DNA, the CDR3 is TGTGCCAGCAGTGATGGGGGAGTGAATGAAAAACTGTTTTTT. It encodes CASSDGGVNEKLFF.

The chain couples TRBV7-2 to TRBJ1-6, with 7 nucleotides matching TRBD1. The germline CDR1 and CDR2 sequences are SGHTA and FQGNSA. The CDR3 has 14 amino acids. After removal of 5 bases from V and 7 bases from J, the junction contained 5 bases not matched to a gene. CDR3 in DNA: TGTGCCAGCAGCCACTCACAGGGGAATTCACCCCTCCACTTT. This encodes CASSHSQGNSPLHF.

Here the CDR3 DNA reads TGTGCCAGCAGGCTAACAGATACGCAGTATTTT. Protein sequence: CASRLTDTQYF. The chain couples TRBV6-5 to TRBJ2-3, with unresolved D. Germline V gives CDR1 MNHEY, CDR2 SVGAGI. This CDR3 region has 11 residues. The germline V and J ends were trimmed by 6 bases and 3 bases, with 4 bases remaining between them.

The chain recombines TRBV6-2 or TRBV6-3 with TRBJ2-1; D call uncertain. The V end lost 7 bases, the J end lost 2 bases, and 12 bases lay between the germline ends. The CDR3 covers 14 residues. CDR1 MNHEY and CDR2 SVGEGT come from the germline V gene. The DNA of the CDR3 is TGTGCCAGCATCCCCGCACTCGCCTACAATGAGCAGTTCTTC. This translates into CASIPALAYNEQFF.

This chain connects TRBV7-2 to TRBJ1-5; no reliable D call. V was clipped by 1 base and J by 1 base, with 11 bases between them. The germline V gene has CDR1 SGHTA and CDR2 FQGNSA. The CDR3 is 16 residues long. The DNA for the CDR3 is TGTGCCAGCAGCTTAGAAGAAGGGCTGAGCAATCAGCCCCAGCATTTT. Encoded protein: CASSLEEGLSNQPQHF.

Here the CDR3 DNA reads TGTGCCAGCAGTGTGAGCACCTCCACAGATACGCAGTATTTT. Translated, it gives CASSVSTSTDTQYF. This chain connects TRBV2 to TRBJ2-3; D not certain. The CDR3 loop spans 14 amino acids. Trimming stripped 4 bases from V and 2 bases from J, with 10 bases between. The germline gives CDR1 SNHLY, CDR2 FYNNEI.

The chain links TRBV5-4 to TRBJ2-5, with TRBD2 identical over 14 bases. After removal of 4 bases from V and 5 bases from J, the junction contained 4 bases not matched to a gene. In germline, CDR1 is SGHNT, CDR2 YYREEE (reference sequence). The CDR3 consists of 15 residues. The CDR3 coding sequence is TGTGCCAGCAGCAGGGGACTAGCGGGGGCGGAGACCCAGTACTTC. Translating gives CASSRGLAGAETQYF.

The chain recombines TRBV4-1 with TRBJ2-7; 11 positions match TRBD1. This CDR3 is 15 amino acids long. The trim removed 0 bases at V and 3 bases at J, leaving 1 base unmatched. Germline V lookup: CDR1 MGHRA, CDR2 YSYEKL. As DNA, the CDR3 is TGCGCCAGCAGCCAAGAGGGGACAGGGGGCTACGAGCAGTACTTC. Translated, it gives CASSQEGTGGYEQYF.

DNA for the CDR3: TGTGCCAGCAGTGACTGGACGATGGGTAATTCACCCCTCCACTTT. Translating gives CASSDWTMGNSPLHF. The chain employs TRBV6-2 or TRBV6-3 and TRBJ1-6; D is unresolved. This CDR3 is built from 15 residues. Germline loops: CDR1 MNHEY, CDR2 SVGEGT. V dropped 5 bases and J dropped 6 bases, with 14 bases sitting between them.